This T cell receptor (beta chain) was sequenced in a study of blood T cells in healthy people across ages. Findings and caveats of the study: Observed TCR beta diversity per million T cells went down as age went up. This fall followed a roughly linear course with age. Naive T cell percentage and TCR beta diversity correlated strongly. No one knew whether donors had CMV, which possibly confounded expanded clonotype changes.

Next came a second PCR, run for about 7 to 12 cycles, which used a sample-barcoded 5' primer along with a J-beta primer mix. Each CDR3 protein gets one entry after TCRdb re-called the 5' RACE reads with MiXCR. In the table there are 1.5 million to 2 million distinct CDR3 sequences, 28% of which are singletons. With regard to this clonotype: Its antigen is not known.

The CDR3 covers 14 residues. The V segment lost 6 bases and the J segment 7 bases; nucleotides outside the gene matches: 8. Germline CDR1 is MDHEN and CDR2 is SYDVKM. The origin of this receptor is a woman aged 25 to 39 in good health. Sequenced: blood. This chain links TRBV28 with TRBJ2-1, with TRBD2 identical over 8 bases. CDR3 in amino acids: CASSSYGGRNEQFF. CDR3 nucleotide sequence: TGTGCCAGCAGCTCCTATGGCGGGAGGAATGAGCAGTTCTTC.